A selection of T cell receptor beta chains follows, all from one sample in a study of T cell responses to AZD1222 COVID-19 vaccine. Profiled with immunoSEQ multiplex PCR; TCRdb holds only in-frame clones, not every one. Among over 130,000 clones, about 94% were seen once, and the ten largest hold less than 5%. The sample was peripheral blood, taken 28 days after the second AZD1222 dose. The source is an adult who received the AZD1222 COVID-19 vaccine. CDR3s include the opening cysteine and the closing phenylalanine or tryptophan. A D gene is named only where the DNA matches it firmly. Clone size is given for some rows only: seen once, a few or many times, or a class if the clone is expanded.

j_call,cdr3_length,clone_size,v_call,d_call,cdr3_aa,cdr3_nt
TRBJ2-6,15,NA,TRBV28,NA,CATGEQSSGANVLTF,TGTGCCACCGGGGAGCAAAGCTCTGGGGCCAACGTCCTGACTTTC
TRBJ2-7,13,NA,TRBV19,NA,CASRGEAGDEQYF,TGTGCCAGTCGCGGGGAGGCCGGGGACGAGCAGTACTTC
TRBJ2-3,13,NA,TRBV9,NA,CASNRVLTDTQYF,TGTGCCAGCAACAGGGTCCTCACAGATACGCAGTATTTT
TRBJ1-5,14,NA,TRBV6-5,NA,CASSYQLGGQPQHF,TGTGCCAGCAGTTACCAGCTCGGCGGCCAGCCCCAGCATTTT
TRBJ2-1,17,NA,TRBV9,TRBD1,CASSAGTGASSYNEQFF,TGTGCCAGCAGCGCAGGGACAGGGGCCAGCTCCTACAATGAGCAGTTCTTC
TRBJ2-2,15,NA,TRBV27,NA,CASKFAGSNTGELFF,TGTGCCAGCAAATTCGCAGGCTCGAACACCGGGGAGCTGTTTTTT
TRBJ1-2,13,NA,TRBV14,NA,CASSLLRAGGYTF,TGTGCCAGCAGCTTGCTGAGGGCGGGCGGCTACACCTTC
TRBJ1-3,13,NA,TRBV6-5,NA,CASSEISGNTIYF,TGTGCCAGCAGCGAGATCTCTGGAAACACCATATATTTT
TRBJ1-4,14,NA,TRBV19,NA,CASSQGHRNEKLFF,TGTGCCAGTAGTCAAGGACACCGAAATGAAAAACTGTTTTTT
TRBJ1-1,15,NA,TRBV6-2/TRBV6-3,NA,CASSYRSGAGTEAFF,TGTGCCAGCAGTTACCGCTCAGGGGCTGGCACTGAAGCTTTCTTT
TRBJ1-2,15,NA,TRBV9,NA,CASSGGHGTFYGYTF,TGTGCCAGCAGCGGGGGTCACGGGACCTTCTATGGCTACACCTTC
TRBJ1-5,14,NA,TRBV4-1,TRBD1,CASSPGQHNQPQHF,TGCGCCAGCAGCCCGGGACAGCACAATCAGCCCCAGCATTTT
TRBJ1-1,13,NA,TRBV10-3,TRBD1,CAISELGQLEAFF,TGTGCCATCAGTGAGCTGGGACAGCTTGAAGCTTTCTTT
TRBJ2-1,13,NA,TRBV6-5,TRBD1,CASKGQGYNEQFF,TGTGCCAGCAAGGGACAGGGATACAATGAGCAGTTCTTC
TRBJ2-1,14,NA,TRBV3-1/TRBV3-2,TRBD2,CASSRGLAGNEQFF,TGTGCCAGCAGCCGGGGACTAGCGGGCAATGAGCAGTTCTTC
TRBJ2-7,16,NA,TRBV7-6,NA,CASAPRGGPSSYEQYF,TGTGCCAGCGCTCCTAGGGGGGGGCCCAGCTCCTACGAGCAGTACTTC
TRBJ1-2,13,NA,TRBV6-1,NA,CASSEPGAYGYTF,TGTGCCAGCAGTGAACCGGGCGCCTATGGCTACACCTTC
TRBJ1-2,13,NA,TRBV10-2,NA,CASSAQANYGYTF,TGCGCCAGCAGTGCGCAAGCTAACTATGGCTACACCTTC
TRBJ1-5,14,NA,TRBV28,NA,CASSIVGFNQPQHF,TGTGCCAGCAGCATCGTGGGGTTCAATCAGCCCCAGCATTTT
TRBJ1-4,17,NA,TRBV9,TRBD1,CASSPRTGTETNEKLFF,TGTGCCAGCAGCCCCCGGACAGGAACCGAAACTAATGAAAAACTGTTTTTT
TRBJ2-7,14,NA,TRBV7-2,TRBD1,CASSLLGGFNEQYF,TGTGCCAGCAGTCTGCTAGGGGGCTTCAACGAGCAGTACTTC
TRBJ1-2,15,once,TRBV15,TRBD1,CATSRGTGGGYGYTF,TGTGCCACCAGCAGGGGGACAGGGGGCGGCTATGGCTACACCTTC